This T cell receptor (beta chain) was sequenced during a study of blood T cell repertoires in COVID-19. Overall study: Acute-phase and convalescent COVID-19 samples originated in the United States, Italy and Spain. T cells, B-cell-depleted T cells, or PBMCs supplied cDNA or gDNA.

The CDR3 loop spans 14 amino acids. CDR1 is MDHEN, CDR2 SYDVKM, per germline. Germline trimming cut 8 bases from V and 6 bases from J; bases unmatched to any gene: 13. Measured with immunoSEQ multiplex PCR; TCRdb has only the in-frame clones, and not every one. Altogether roughly 200,000 clones are present, about four fifths being singletons, with the ten largest covering 11%. This TCR was recovered from a woman in her thirties or forties with COVID-19, enrolled during active disease. The chain employs TRBV28 and TRBJ2-7; 7 nucleotides agree with TRBD1. Sample: peripheral blood. The CDR3 nucleotides read TGTGCCAGCGGCCTCCGACAGGGCCGTTTCGAGCAGTACTTC. Translating it yields CASGLRQGRFEQYF.